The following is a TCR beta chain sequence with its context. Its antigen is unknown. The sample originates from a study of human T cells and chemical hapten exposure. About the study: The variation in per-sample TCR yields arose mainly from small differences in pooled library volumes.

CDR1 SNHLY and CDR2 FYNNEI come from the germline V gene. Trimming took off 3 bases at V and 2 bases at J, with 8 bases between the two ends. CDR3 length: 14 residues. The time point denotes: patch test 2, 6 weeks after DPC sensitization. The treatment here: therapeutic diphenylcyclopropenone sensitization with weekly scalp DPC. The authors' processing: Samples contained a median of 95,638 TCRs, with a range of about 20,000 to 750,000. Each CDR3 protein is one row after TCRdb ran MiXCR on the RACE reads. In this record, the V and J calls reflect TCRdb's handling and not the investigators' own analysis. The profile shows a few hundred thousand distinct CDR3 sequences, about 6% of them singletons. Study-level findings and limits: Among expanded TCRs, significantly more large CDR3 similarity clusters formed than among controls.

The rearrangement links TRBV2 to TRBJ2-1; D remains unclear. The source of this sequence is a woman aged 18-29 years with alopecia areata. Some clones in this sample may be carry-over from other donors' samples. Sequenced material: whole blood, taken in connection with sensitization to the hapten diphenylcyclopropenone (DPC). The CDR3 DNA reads TGTGCCAGCAGTGACGGGCTAGCCTACAATGAGCAGTTCTTC. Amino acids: CASSDGLAYNEQFF.